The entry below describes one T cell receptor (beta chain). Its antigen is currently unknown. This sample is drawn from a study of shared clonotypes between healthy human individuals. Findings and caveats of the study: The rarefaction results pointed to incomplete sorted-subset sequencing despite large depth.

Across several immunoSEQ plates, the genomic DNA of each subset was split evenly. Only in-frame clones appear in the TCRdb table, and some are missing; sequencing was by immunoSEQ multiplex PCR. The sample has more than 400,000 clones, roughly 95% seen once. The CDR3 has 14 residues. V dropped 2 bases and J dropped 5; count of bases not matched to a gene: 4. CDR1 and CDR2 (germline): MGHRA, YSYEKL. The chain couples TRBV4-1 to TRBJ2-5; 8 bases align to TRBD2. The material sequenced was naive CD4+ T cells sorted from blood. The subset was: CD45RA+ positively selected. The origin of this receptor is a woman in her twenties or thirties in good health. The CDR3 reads CASSQIGTSETQYF. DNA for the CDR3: TGCGCCAGCAGCCAAATCGGGACTAGTGAGACCCAGTACTTC.